Listed here are 24 T cell receptor beta chains from one sample, sequenced in a study of T cells after yellow fever vaccination. TCRdb itself ran the 5' RACE reads through MiXCR, one entry per CDR3 protein. In the table there are some 350,000 distinct CDR3 sequences, 4% of which are singletons. The source material was PBMCs, sampled 5 days after the yellow fever booster vaccination. Receptors originate from a man aged 18 to 29 who received the YFV17D yellow fever vaccine.

J is TRBJ2-1 and V is TRBV5-1, with D unresolved. Germline assignment: CDR1 SGHRS and CDR2 YFSETQ. Trimming left V 4 bases short and J 0 bases short, with 14 bases between. The CDR3 runs to 16 residues. CDR3: CASSLDPSPSYNEQFF. In DNA form, the CDR3 reads TGCGCCAGCAGCCTGGATCCCTCCCCCTCCTACAATGAGCAGTTCTTC.

J is TRBJ2-7 and V is TRBV20-1, with a possible D match to TRBD2 (6 bases). This CDR3 has 14 amino acids. The V and J ends lost 7 bases and 0 bases respectively, with 16 bases between them. Germline CDR1 DFQATT, CDR2 SNEGSKA (reference sequence). CDR3 loop: CSVPGLETSYEQYV. Here the CDR3 DNA reads TGCAGTGTCCCGGGACTCGAAACCTCCTACGAGCAGTACGTC.

This clonotype was seen ten or more times. The genes are TRBV12-3 or TRBV12-4 and TRBJ1-2; unclear D gene. The CDR3 loop spans 13 amino acids. Trimming removed 3 bases at V and 4 bases at J, with 9 bases between. The CDR3 DNA reads TGTGCCAGCAGTTTCGACGGTTTCTATGGCTACACCTTC. It is translated as CASSFDGFYGYTF.

There are many counts of this clonotype. The V call is TRBV20-1, the J call TRBJ2-4; 10 bases align to TRBD2. CDR1 is DFQATT and CDR2 is SNEGSKA in the germline V gene (reference sequence). Trimming took 0 bases from V and 8 from J; bases not matched to a gene: 4. This CDR3 is built from 14 residues. CDR3 region: CSARDLAGVDIQYF. The CDR3, as DNA: TGCAGTGCTAGAGACCTAGCGGGGGTAGACATTCAGTACTTC.

Ten or more counts support this clonotype. V gene TRBV7-2 combines with J gene TRBJ2-3; D possibly matches TRBD1 or TRBD2 (5 bases each). The CDR3 extends over 16 amino acids. Germline V gene sequence: CDR1 SGHTA, CDR2 FQGNSA. V lost 0 bases to trimming and J lost 2 bases, with 12 bases between them. As DNA, the CDR3 is TGTGCCAGCAGCTTAGCGAGATCGGGGCTCACAGATACGCAGTATTTT. Its translation: CASSLARSGLTDTQYF. Based on the CDR3 plus reference TRBV7-2 and TRBJ2-3, the full variable domain is GAGVSQSPSNKVTEKGKDVELRCDPISGHTALYWYRQSLGQGLEFLIYFQGNSAPDKSGLPSDRFSAERTGGSVSTLTIQRTQQEDSAVYLCASSLARSGLTDTQYFGPGTRLTVL.

The table lists this clonotype with a few counts. This chain joins TRBV5-1 and TRBJ1-6, with 10 bases that match TRBD1. Germline CDR1 reads SGHRS; CDR2 reads YFSETQ. V lost 3 bases, J lost 6 bases, and 3 bases stayed unmatched. This CDR3 is built from 15 residues. This CDR3 is CASSWGDRGNSPLHF. DNA of the CDR3: TGCGCCAGCAGCTGGGGGGACAGGGGTAATTCACCCCTCCACTTT.

V and J are TRBV30 and TRBJ1-4, with D hard to call. The CDR3 is made up of 12 amino acids. Germline assignment: CDR1 GTSNPN and CDR2 SVGIG (reference sequence). V lost 2 bases and J lost 2, with 3 bases in between. CDR3 protein: CAWSLTNEKLFF. CDR3 coding DNA: TGTGCCTGGAGTTTGACTAATGAAAAACTGTTTTTT.

This clonotype was picked up a small number of times. The chain recombines TRBV11-3 with TRBJ2-7; the match to TRBD1 covers 10 bases. Losses at the gene ends were 5 bases for V and 0 bases for J; bases not matched to a gene: 4. The CDR3 is made up of 15 amino acids. The germline CDR1 and CDR2 sequences are SGHNT and YENEEA. In DNA, the CDR3 is TGTGCCAGCAGCCCGGGACAGGGGTCCTCCTACGAGCAGTACTTC. Its translation is CASSPGQGSSYEQYF.

This clonotype was recorded many times. This rearrangement joins TRBV20-1 to TRBJ2-7; 7 nucleotides agree with TRBD1. V gave up 6 bases and J gave up 6 bases; unmatched junction bases: 11. The germline V gene encodes CDR1 DFQATT and CDR2 SNEGSKA (reference sequence). The CDR3 length is 13 residues. CDR3 in DNA: TGCAGTGCCCAACTACCAACAGGGGTCGAGCAGTACTTC. Its protein product is CSAQLPTGVEQYF.

In its sample, this clonotype was seen many times. The chain employs TRBV20-1 and TRBJ2-3; 7 bases align to TRBD1. The V gene end was trimmed by 3 bases and the J gene end by 3 bases; junction bases not matched to a gene: 6. Germline values: CDR1 DFQATT, CDR2 SNEGSKA (reference sequence). The CDR3 totals 14 residues. Written as DNA, the CDR3 is TGCAGTGCTAGCCGACAGGGAACGACAGATACGCAGTATTTT. Translated: CSASRQGTTDTQYF.

This clonotype was seen at least ten times. The chain links TRBV10-3 to TRBJ2-3, with 8 bases matching TRBD2. This CDR3 is 14 amino acids long. The germline gives CDR1 ENHRY, CDR2 SYGVKD. Unmatched junction bases numbered 6, after V lost 6 bases and J lost 4 bases. The chain's CDR3 is CAIRGGAGADTQYF. The CDR3 DNA sequence: TGTGCCATCAGAGGCGGAGCGGGGGCAGATACGCAGTATTTT.

This clonotype was detected ten times or more. The rearrangement links TRBV29-1 to TRBJ2-2; perhaps TRBD2 as D (5 bases). Trimming removed 4 bases at V and 4 bases at J, with 13 bases between. The germline V gene encodes CDR1 SQVTM and CDR2 ANQGSEA. The CDR3 length is 14 residues. The CDR3 loop is CSVGEGRFTGELFF. In DNA, the CDR3 is TGCAGCGTTGGCGAAGGGAGATTCACCGGGGAGCTGTTTTTT.

The CDR3 region is CASSHLRLAGGPEQFF. Written as DNA, the CDR3 is TGCGCCAGCAGCCACCTACGACTAGCGGGGGGGCCTGAGCAGTTCTTC. The chain carries TRBV4-1 and TRBJ2-1, with TRBD2 matching over 14 bases. The CDR3 is 16 amino acids. Trimming took 3 bases from V and 9 from J; bases not matched to a gene: 7. Looked up from germline, CDR1 is MGHRA and CDR2 is YSYEKL.

This clonotype was picked up a small number of times. The chain employs TRBV27 and TRBJ2-1; the D call may be TRBD1 or TRBD2 (5 bases each). The V end lost 1 base, the J end lost 10 bases, and 14 bases lay between the germline ends. The CDR3 covers 14 residues. Per the germline V gene, CDR1 is MNHEY and CDR2 is SMNVEV (reference sequence). The CDR3 sequence: CASSLLTMGVEQFF. The DNA for the CDR3 is TGTGCCAGCAGTTTATTGACGATGGGGGTCGAGCAGTTCTTC.

This clonotype was seen many times. This chain uses TRBV4-2 with TRBJ1-1; D might be TRBD1 (5 bases). Trimming shortened V by 5 bases and J by 3 bases, and 16 bases separated the two germline ends. The CDR3 has 15 residues. Germline-derived CDR1 and CDR2 are LGHNA and YNFKEQ. Here the CDR3 reads CASSTRGAGYTEAFF. CDR3 coding DNA: TGTGCCAGCAGCACACGAGGGGCAGGGTACACTGAAGCTTTCTTT.

The sample holds a few counts of this clonotype. CDR3: CASSSDRIRDTQYF. In DNA form, the CDR3 reads TGCGCCAGCAGCTCCGACAGGATTAGAGATACGCAGTATTTT. This sequence joins TRBV5-1 and TRBJ2-3; tentative D call: TRBD1 (6 bases). CDR3 length: 14 amino acids. The V gene lost 3 bases and the J gene lost 5 bases, with 13 bases spanning the gap. Germline-derived CDR1 and CDR2 are SGHRS and YFSETQ. The variable domain in full, completed from reference TRBV5-1 and TRBJ2-3, reads KAGVTQTPRYLIKTRGQQVTLSCSPISGHRSVSWYQQTPGQGLQFLFEYFSETQRNKGNFPGRFSGRQFSNSRSEMNVSTLELGDSALYLCASSSDRIRDTQYFGPGTRLTVL.

This clonotype was seen only a few times. The chain uses TRBV29-1 and TRBJ2-7; 8 nucleotides line up with TRBD1. The CDR3 length is 13 residues. With 6 bases clipped from V and 4 bases from J, the junction kept 8 bases outside the gene matches. Germline CDR1 and CDR2: SQVTM and ANQGSEA. The CDR3 nucleotides are TGCAGCGTGGAACAGGGGGTGCCTTACGAGCAGTACTTC. The encoded protein is CSVEQGVPYEQYF.

Here the CDR3 DNA reads TGTGCCAGCTCACCGGGACAGGGGGCGAGGGATCAGCCCCAGCATTTT. Translating gives CASSPGQGARDQPQHF. The chain carries TRBV18 and TRBJ1-5; 12 bases are a match to TRBD1. J was trimmed by 5 bases and V by 3 bases; bases with no gene match: 5. CDR1 KGHSH and CDR2 LQKENI come from the germline V gene. CDR3 size: 16 residues.

CDR3 amino acids: CASQRGVTDTQYF. CDR3 nucleotides: TGTGCCAGCCAGCGGGGGGTCACAGATACGCAGTATTTT. This chain uses TRBV5-5 with TRBJ2-3; 9 bases are a match to TRBD2. The CDR3 loop spans 13 amino acids. V lost 7 bases to trimming and J lost 2 bases; unmatched junction nucleotides: 2. The germline V gene encodes CDR1 SGHKS and CDR2 YYEKEE (reference sequence).

In its sample, this clonotype was seen many times. The chain joins TRBV12-3 or TRBV12-4 to TRBJ2-7; 11 nucleotides agree with TRBD1. Unmatched junction bases numbered 10, after V lost 8 bases and J lost 7 bases. The CDR3 extends over 14 amino acids. This CDR3 is CASRLGQGAIEQYF. The CDR3 region has the DNA TGTGCCAGCCGGCTAGGACAGGGGGCAATAGAGCAGTACTTC.

This clonotype was detected many times. The chain couples TRBV10-3 to TRBJ1-2; D is possibly TRBD1 (6 bases). Germline V gives CDR1 ENHRY, CDR2 SYGVKD. The CDR3 spans 14 residues. V was cut by 5 bases and J by 8 bases, with 18 bases left in between. The CDR3 spells CAISPYRELEGYTF. The DNA for the CDR3 is TGTGCCATCAGTCCATACAGGGAATTGGAAGGCTACACCTTC.

This clonotype was picked up many times. The rearrangement links TRBV7-2 to TRBJ1-6; D is ambiguous. Germline-derived CDR1 and CDR2 are SGHTA and FQGNSA. The ends were cut back, 5 bases at V and 0 bases at J, with 8 bases in the middle. CDR3 size: 15 residues. For the CDR3, the DNA is TGTGCCAGCAGCGTCGGGAGCTCCTATAATTCACCCCTCCACTTT. The encoded protein is CASSVGSSYNSPLHF.

This clonotype occurred a few times. The chain joins TRBV2 to TRBJ2-5, with TRBD2 matching 7 bases. J was trimmed by 3 bases and V by 7 bases; bases with no gene match: 5. The CDR3 extends over 13 amino acids. Looked up from germline, CDR1 is SNHLY and CDR2 is FYNNEI. This chain's CDR3 is CASTSGREETQYF. In nucleotides, the CDR3 is TGTGCCAGCACCTCTGGGAGGGAAGAGACCCAGTACTTC.

There are many counts of this clonotype. The chain joins TRBV25-1 to TRBJ2-7; 7 positions agree with TRBD2. This CDR3 has 15 amino acids. Germline CDR1 is MGHDK and CDR2 is SYGVNS. V lost 3 bases to trimming and J lost 3 bases; unmatched junction nucleotides: 8. CDR3 bases: TGTGCCAGCAGTGATACCCTAGCGGTCCTCTACGAGCAGTACTTC. Residues: CASSDTLAVLYEQYF.